The T cell receptor (beta chain) under discussion was sequenced for a study of blood T cell repertoires in COVID-19. The germline V gene encodes CDR1 SGHRS and CDR2 YFSETQ. V was pared by 3 bases and J by 3 bases, with 7 bases of the junction left unmatched. The CDR3 has 15 amino acids. Repertoires were generated with immunoSEQ multiplex PCR, while TCRdb's copy carries only in-frame clones and drops some. Among around 130,000 clones listed, 70% to 90% were seen once. The chain employs TRBV5-1 and TRBJ1-2, with 8 bases fitting TRBD1. This receptor was taken from a woman in her forties or fifties who had recovered from COVID-19. The sample consisted of PBMCs or T cells enriched from blood (not recorded which). The CDR3 DNA sequence: TGCGCCAGCAGCTCTCAGCAGGGGGCGGACTATGGCTACACCTTC. Its translation: CASSSQQGADYGYTF.